This T cell receptor (beta chain) appears in the sequencing data of a study of T cell repertoires in cytomegalovirus infection. One entry per CDR3 protein results from TCRdb running MiXCR on the reads. The sample holds a few hundred thousand distinct CDR3 sequences; roughly a sixth are singletons and the top ten take about 12%. Deletions cut 4 bases from V and 5 bases from J, with 16 bases between. CDR3 size: 15 residues. The V gene's germline CDR1 is KGHSH and CDR2 LQKENI. Sequenced material: PBMCs. The receptor was isolated from a human donor in good health (CMV status not recorded). Some clones in this sample may be carry-over from other donors' samples. The rearrangement uses TRBV18 and TRBJ2-3; perhaps D is TRBD1 or TRBD2 (5 bases each). The CDR3, as DNA: TGTGCCAGCTCACAGAACCAGGGTCGGGGAGATACGCAGTATTTT. It is translated as CASSQNQGRGDTQYF.